This T cell receptor (beta chain) was obtained from a study of radiation and T cells in renal cell carcinoma. Time point described: baseline pretreatment blood. The treatment: 15 Gy SBRT to primary tumor, nephrectomy 4 weeks later. Germline assignment: CDR1 MNHNS and CDR2 SASEGT. The CDR3 runs to 13 residues. Trimming took 2 bases from V and 9 from J, leaving 11 bases between them. The repertoire was sequenced with immunoSEQ multiplex PCR; TCRdb's copy has only in-frame clones and lacks some. The repertoire holds 110,000 to 150,000 clones, with roughly 83% as singletons. The material was blood, obtained from a patient whose treatment included radiotherapy and nephrectomy. The genes are TRBV6-1 and TRBJ2-1; D is unresolved. This TCR was recovered from a woman aged 50 to 60 with renal cell carcinoma. CDR3 loop: CASSETYLVEQFF. The CDR3 DNA reads TGTGCCAGCAGTGAAACGTACTTGGTTGAGCAGTTCTTC.